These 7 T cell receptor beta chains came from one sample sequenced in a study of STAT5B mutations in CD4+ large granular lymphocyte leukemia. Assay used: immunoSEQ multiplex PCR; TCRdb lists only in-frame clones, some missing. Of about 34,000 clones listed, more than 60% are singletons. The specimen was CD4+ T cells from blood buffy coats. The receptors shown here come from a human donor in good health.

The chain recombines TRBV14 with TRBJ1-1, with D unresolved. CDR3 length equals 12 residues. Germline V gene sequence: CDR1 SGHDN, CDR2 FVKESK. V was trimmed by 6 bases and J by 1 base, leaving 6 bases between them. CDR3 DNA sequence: TGTGCCAGCAGATCGGGGAACACTGAAGCTTTCTTT. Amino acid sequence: CASRSGNTEAFF.

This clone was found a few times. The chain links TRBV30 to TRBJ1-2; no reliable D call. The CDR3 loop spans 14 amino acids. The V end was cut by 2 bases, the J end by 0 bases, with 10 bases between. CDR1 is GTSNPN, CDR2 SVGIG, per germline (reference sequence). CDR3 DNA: TGTGCCTGGAGTAGCGGCGGTTCTAACTATGGCTACACCTTC. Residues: CAWSSGGSNYGYTF.

The CDR3 DNA reads as TGTGCCAGCAGCCGACGGCAAGAGGCAGATACGCAGTATTTT. Amino acids: CASSRRQEADTQYF. The V and J genes are TRBV14 and TRBJ2-3; D is unclear. CDR1 is SGHDN, CDR2 FVKESK, per germline. The CDR3 covers 14 residues. The ends were cut back, 4 bases at V and 4 bases at J, with 12 bases in the middle.

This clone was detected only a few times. CDR3 DNA sequence: TGTGCCAGCAGCACCGCAGGGGGTGGGACTGAAGCTTTCTTT. Translation: CASSTAGGGTEAFF. This chain links TRBV2 with TRBJ1-1; 7 bases fit TRBD1. The germline gives CDR1 SNHLY, CDR2 FYNNEI. The trim removed 6 bases at V and 5 bases at J, leaving 9 bases unmatched. This CDR3 comprises 14 residues.

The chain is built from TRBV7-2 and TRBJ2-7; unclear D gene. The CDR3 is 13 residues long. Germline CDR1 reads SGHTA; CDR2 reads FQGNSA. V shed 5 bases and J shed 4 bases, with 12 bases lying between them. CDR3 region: CASSLSLGYEQYF. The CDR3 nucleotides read TGTGCCAGCAGCCTCAGCTTAGGATACGAGCAGTACTTC.

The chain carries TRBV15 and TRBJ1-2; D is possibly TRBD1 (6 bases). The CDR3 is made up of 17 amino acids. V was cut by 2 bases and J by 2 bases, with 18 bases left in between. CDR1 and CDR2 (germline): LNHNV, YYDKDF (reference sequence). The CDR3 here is CATSRRGAGTLNYGYTF. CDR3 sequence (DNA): TGTGCCACCAGCAGAAGGGGGGCAGGGACTCTGAACTATGGCTACACCTTC.

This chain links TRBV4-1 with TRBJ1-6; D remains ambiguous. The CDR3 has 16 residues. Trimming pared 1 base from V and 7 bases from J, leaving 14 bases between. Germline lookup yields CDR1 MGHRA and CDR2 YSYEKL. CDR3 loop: CASSQVLAAPNSPLHF. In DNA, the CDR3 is TGCGCCAGCAGCCAAGTTCTCGCAGCGCCAAATTCACCCCTCCACTTT.